This T cell receptor beta chain was captured by sequencing in a study of blood T cell repertoires in COVID-19 (TCRdb year 2020). Background on the whole study: Samples covering the acute and convalescent phases of COVID-19 were provided by collaborators in the United States, Italy and Spain. The prospective study material was composed of cDNA or gDNA derived from T cells, B-cell-depleted T cells, or PBMCs. The dataset comprised deeply sampled blood TCRbeta repertoires from subjects exposed to, actively infected with, or recovered from COVID-19. The repertoires were made available in a free public database intended to serve as a resource for research on the immune response to SARS-CoV-2. The samples were drawn from the first 160 participants of the ongoing ImmuneRACE study and from about 1,200 subjects provided by 6 global collaborators. A de-identified subject ID, COVID-19 status, age in years and sex were almost always included in the sample metadata. Where HLA class I and class II types were available, the types were taken from metadata supplied by the sample provider, not from assay-based typing. Broad study findings and their caveats: The quantity of clinical and demographic metadata differed by source and by participant and was supplied without curation.

CDR1 and CDR2 are drawn from the germline V gene (reference sequence): LGHDT, YNNKEL. V loses 1 base of germline sequence and J loses 2 bases, and the interval between the two ends is 15 bases. The cysteine opens and the phenylalanine closes a CDR3 of 16 amino acids. Only the CDR3 portion is preserved as DNA: 48 bases, with reading frame beginning at the first base. One collaborating source in Seattle enrolled patients during active infection and followed them longitudinally through the course of disease. Collaborating institutions collected whole blood in K2EDTA tubes following their own protocols. For TCRbeta analysis, collaborator samples were shipped as frozen whole blood, as isolated PBMCs, or as DNA extracted from either sample type. TCRbeta CDR3 regions were amplified from genomic DNA using the immunoSEQ Assay, a bias-controlled multiplex PCR. On the authors' methods: Nucleated cell counts per sample were estimated from amplification of reference gene primers within the assay. Sequence reads were collapsed and filtered to measure the absolute abundance of every unique TCRbeta CDR3 rearrangement. For each sample, productive Simpson clonality was calculated as the square root of Simpson's diversity index over productive rearrangements. TCRdb took this table from immuneACCESS and kept in-frame rearrangements with V and J called. Such tables lack part of the clones; where checked against another copy, unresolved V genes explain under half of the gap, and the rest is unexplained. V and J calls and clone size are copied from that table; D and trimming were computed from the DNA. Recorded for this sample are approximately 350,000 clones; 65% to 90% of them occurred a single time. Of the sample, about 7.1% is held by the ten largest clones.

For this clone: It lacks a known antigen. No base quality information exists; no much larger clone differs at one position.

Sequencing used peripheral blood. Recombination joined TRBV3-1 (or the pseudogene TRBV3-2) with TRBJ2-7, with a tentative D gene TRBD1 over 8 matching bases. The source is a woman aged 55-75 years with COVID-19, enrolled during active disease. The bases read TGTGCCAGCAGCCAAGCCTACAGGGGGGGAACCTACGAGCAGTACTTC. Its protein product is CASSQAYRGGTYEQYF.